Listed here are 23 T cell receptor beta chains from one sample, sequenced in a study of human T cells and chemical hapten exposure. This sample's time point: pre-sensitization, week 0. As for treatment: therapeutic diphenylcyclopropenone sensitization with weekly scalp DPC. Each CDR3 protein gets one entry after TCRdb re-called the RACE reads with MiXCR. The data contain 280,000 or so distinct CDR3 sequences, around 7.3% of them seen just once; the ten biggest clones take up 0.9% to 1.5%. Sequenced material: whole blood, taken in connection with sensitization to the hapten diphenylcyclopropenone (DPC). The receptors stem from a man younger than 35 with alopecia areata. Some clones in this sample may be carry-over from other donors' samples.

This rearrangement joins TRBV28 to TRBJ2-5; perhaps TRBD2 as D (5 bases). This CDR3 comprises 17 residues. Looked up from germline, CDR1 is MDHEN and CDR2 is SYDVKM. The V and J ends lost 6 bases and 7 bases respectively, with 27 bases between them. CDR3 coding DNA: TGTGCCAGCAGCCGACCGGAGGCGGGCCACCAAGAGGGGACCCAGTACTTC. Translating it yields CASSRPEAGHQEGTQYF. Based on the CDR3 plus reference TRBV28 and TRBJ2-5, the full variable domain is DVKVTQSSRYLVKRTGEKVFLECVQDMDHENMFWYRQDPGLGLRLIYFSYDVKMKEKGDIPEGYSVSREKKERFSLILESASTNQTSMYLCASSRPEAGHQEGTQYFGPGTRLLVL.

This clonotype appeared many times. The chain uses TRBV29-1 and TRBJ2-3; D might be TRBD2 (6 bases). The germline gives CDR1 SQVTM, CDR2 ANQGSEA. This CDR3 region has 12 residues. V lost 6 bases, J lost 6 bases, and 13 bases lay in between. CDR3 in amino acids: CSVDKAGDTQYF. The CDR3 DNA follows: TGCAGCGTCGATAAGGCGGGGGATACGCAGTATTTT.

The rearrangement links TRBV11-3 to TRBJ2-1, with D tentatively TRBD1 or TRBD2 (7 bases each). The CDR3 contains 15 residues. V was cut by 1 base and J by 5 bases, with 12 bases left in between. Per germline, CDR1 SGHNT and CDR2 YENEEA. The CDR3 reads CASSLGQGGDNEQFF. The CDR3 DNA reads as TGTGCCAGCAGCTTAGGACAGGGAGGGGACAATGAGCAGTTCTTC.

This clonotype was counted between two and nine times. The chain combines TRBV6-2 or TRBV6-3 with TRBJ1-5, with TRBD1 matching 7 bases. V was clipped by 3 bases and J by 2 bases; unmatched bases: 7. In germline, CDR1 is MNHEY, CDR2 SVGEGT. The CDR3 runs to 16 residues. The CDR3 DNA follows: TGTGCCAGCAGTTATCCATTTGGACAGGGCAATCAGCCCCAGCATTTT. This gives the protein CASSYPFGQGNQPQHF.

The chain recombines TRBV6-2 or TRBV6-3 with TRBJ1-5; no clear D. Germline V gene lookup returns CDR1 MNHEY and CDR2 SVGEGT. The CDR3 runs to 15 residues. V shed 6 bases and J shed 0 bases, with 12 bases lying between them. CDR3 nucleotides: TGTGCCAGCAGACCGGCTGGGTATAGCAATCAGCCCCAGCATTTT. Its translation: CASRPAGYSNQPQHF.

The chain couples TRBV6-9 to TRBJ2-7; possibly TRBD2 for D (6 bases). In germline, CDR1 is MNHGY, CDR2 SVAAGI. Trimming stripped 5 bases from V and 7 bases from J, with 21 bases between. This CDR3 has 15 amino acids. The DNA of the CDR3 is TGTGCCAGCAGTCAAGATCACCTTAGGGGAGGAGAGCAGTACGTC. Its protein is CASSQDHLRGGEQYV.

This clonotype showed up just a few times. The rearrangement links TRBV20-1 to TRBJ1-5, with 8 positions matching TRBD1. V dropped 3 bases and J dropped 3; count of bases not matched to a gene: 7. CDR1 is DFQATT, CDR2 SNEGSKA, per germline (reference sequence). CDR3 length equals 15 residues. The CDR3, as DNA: TGCAGTGCTAGCCGACAGGGGAACTTCAATCAGCCCCAGCATTTT. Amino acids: CSASRQGNFNQPQHF.

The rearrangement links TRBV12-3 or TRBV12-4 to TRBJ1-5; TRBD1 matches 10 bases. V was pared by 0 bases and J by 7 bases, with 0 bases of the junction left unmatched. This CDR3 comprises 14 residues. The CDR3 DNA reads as TGTGCCAGCAGTTTAGCGGACAGGGGGCAGCCCCAGCATTTT. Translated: CASSLADRGQPQHF.

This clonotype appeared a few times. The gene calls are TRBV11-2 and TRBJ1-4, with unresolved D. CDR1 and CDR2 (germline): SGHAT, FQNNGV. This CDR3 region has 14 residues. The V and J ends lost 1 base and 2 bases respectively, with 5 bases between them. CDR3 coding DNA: TGTGCCAGCAGCTTAGGGTGGACTAATGAAAAACTGTTTTTT. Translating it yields CASSLGWTNEKLFF.

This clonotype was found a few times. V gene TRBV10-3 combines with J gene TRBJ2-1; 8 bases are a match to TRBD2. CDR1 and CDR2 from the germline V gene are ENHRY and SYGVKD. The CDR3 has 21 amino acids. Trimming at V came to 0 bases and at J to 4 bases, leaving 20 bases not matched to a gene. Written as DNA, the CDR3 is TGTGCCATCAGTGAGTCGACCCAAGCGGGGGCCCACGATTCGAGGTACAATGAGCAGTTCTTC. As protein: CAISESTQAGAHDSRYNEQFF.

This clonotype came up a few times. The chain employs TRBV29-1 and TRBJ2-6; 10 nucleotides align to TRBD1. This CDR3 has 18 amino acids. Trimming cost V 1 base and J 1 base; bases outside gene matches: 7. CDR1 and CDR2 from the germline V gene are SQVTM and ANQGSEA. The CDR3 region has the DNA TGCAGCGTTGAAGGACAGGGGGCGCTAAGGTCTGGGGCCAACGTCCTGACTTTC. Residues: CSVEGQGALRSGANVLTF.

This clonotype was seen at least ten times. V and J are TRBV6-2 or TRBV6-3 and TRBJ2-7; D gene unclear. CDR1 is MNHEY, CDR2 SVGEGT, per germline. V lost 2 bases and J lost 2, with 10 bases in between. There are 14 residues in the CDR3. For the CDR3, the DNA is TGTGCCAGCAGTTACGTTTCGGCGGCCTACGAGCAGTACTTC. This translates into CASSYVSAAYEQYF.

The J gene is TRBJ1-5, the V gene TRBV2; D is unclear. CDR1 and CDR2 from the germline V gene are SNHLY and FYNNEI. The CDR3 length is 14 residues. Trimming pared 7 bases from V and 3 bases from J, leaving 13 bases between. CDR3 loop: CASNREGYNQPQHF. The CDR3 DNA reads TGTGCCAGCAATCGAGAGGGTTACAATCAGCCCCAGCATTTT.

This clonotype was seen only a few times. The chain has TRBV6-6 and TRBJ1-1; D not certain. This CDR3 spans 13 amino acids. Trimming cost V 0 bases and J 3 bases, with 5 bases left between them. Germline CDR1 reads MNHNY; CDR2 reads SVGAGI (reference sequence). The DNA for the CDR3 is TGTGCCAGCAGTTACTCGGCGGACACTGAAGCTTTCTTT. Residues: CASSYSADTEAFF.

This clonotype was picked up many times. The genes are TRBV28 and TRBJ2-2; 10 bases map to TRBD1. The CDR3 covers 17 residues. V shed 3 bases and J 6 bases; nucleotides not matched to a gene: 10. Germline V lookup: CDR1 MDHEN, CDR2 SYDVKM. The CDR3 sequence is CASSLILGQGSPGELFF. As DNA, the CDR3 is TGTGCCAGCAGTTTGATCCTGGGACAGGGGTCCCCCGGGGAGCTGTTTTTT. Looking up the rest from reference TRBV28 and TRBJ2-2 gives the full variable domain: DVKVTQSSRYLVKRTGEKVFLECVQDMDHENMFWYRQDPGLGLRLIYFSYDVKMKEKGDIPEGYSVSREKKERFSLILESASTNQTSMYLCASSLILGQGSPGELFFGEGSRLTVL.

Here the CDR3 reads CASTIRAFYNEQFF. The CDR3 DNA follows: TGCGCCAGCACCATCAGGGCATTCTACAATGAGCAGTTCTTC. This chain joins TRBV4-3 and TRBJ2-1; D perhaps matches TRBD1 (5 bases). This CDR3 contains 14 residues. Trimming shortened V by 7 bases and J by 3 bases, and 13 bases separated the two germline ends. Germline-derived CDR1 and CDR2 are LGHNA and YSLEER.

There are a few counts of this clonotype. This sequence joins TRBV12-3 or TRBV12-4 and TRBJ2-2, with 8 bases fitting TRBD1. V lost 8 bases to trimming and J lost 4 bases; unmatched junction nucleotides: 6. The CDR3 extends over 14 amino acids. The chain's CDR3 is CASGLTGATGELFF. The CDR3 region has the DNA TGTGCCAGCGGGTTGACAGGGGCCACCGGGGAGCTGTTTTTT.

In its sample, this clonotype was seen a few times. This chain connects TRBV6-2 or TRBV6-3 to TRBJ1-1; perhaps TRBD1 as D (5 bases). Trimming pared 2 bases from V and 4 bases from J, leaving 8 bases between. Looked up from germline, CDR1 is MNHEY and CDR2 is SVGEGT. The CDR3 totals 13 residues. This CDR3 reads CASSYPRGTEAFF. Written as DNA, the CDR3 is TGTGCCAGCAGTTACCCGAGGGGCACTGAAGCTTTCTTT.

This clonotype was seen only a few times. This CDR3 is CSARGQALNTEAFF. CDR3 in DNA: TGCAGTGCTAGAGGTCAGGCGTTGAACACTGAAGCTTTCTTT. The rearrangement links TRBV20-1 to TRBJ1-1; the D is unclear. This CDR3 region has 14 residues. V lost 1 base and J 0 bases, leaving 9 bases between the germline ends. Per the germline V gene, CDR1 is DFQATT and CDR2 is SNEGSKA (reference sequence).

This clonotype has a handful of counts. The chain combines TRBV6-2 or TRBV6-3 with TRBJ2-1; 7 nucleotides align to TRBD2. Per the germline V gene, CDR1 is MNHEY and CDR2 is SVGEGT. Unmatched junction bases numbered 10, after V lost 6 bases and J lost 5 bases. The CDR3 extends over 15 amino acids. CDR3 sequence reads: CASSLTPGTNNEQFF. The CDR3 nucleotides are TGTGCCAGCAGCCTAACTCCCGGGACTAACAATGAGCAGTTCTTC.

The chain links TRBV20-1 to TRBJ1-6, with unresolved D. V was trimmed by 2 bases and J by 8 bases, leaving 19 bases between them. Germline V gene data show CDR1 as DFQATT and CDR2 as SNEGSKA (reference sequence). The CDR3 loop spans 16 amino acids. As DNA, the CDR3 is TGCAGTGCTAGAAGTTATGGTACGAAGGCCGATTCACCCCTCCACTTT. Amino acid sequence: CSARSYGTKADSPLHF.

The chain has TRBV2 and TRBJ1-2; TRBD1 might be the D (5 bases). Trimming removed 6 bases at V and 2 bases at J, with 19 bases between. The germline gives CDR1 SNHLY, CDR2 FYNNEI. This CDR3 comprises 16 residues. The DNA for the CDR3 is TGTGCCAGCAGCGAACCTTATTTGCAGGGAAACTATGGCTACACCTTC. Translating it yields CASSEPYLQGNYGYTF.

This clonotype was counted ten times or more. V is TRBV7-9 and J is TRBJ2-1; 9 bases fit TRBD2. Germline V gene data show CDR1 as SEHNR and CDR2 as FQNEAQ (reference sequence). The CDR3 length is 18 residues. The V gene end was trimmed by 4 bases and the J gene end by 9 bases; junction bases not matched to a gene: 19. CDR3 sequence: CASSSRLLSGGTPGEQFF. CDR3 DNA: TGTGCCAGCAGCTCCCGGTTACTTAGCGGGGGTACCCCTGGTGAGCAGTTCTTC.